The rows below give T cell receptor beta chains drawn from one sample of a study of CD8 T cells in Susac syndrome. TCRdb re-called the immunoSEQ multiplex PCR reads with MiXCR, one entry per CDR3 protein. Here the sample spans fewer than 150,000 distinct CDR3 sequences, 94% being singletons. The sample comprised CD8+ T cells from PBMCs. These receptors were taken from a human donor in good health. Each CDR3 is given with its conserved first and last residue. D genes are given only for firm matches. A clone size is listed for some rows: how often the clone was seen (once, few, many), or a class if it is expanded.

J | V | size | D | CDR3 | DNA
TRBJ1-4 | TRBV4-1 | NA | TRBD1 | CASSQYLGQGASEKLFF | TGCGCCAGCAGCCAATACCTCGGACAGGGGGCGTCTGAAAAACTGTTTTTT
TRBJ1-1 | TRBV27 | NA | NA | CASSLGEGTEAFF | TGTGCCAGCAGCCTTGGGGAGGGCACTGAAGCTTTCTTT
TRBJ2-7 | TRBV20-1 | NA | TRBD2 | CSAAELAGGPLEQYF | TGCAGTGCTGCCGAACTAGCGGGAGGACCCCTCGAGCAGTACTTC
TRBJ2-5 | TRBV5-4 | NA | TRBD1 | CASSTGQGQETQYF | TGTGCCAGCAGCACAGGACAGGGCCAAGAGACCCAGTACTTC
TRBJ2-1 | TRBV5-6 | once | TRBD1 | CASSLNRGRAYNEQFF | TGTGCCAGCAGCTTGAACAGGGGGAGAGCCTACAATGAGCAGTTCTTC
TRBJ1-5 | TRBV4-1 | NA | TRBD1 | CASSQVTGAEQPQHF | TGCGCCAGCAGCCAGGTTACAGGGGCGGAACAGCCCCAGCATTTT
TRBJ2-7 | TRBV10-2 | NA | NA | CASSDGAEQYF | TGCGCCAGCAGTGACGGGGCCGAGCAGTACTTC
TRBJ2-5 | TRBV3-1 | NA | TRBD2 | CASSQGLAGGAETQYF | TGTGCCAGCAGCCAAGGACTAGCGGGAGGGGCCGAGACCCAGTACTTC
TRBJ2-5 | TRBV14 | NA | NA | CASSQDRGLETQYF | TGTGCCAGCAGCCAAGACAGGGGTTTGGAGACCCAGTACTTC
TRBJ2-7 | TRBV6-2/TRBV6-3 | NA | NA | CASSFGPTEQYF | TGTGCCAGCAGCTTCGGACCCACCGAGCAGTACTTC
TRBJ2-3 | TRBV12-3/TRBV12-4 | NA | TRBD2 | CASSPGTSGTDTQYF | TGTGCCAGCAGTCCCGGGACTAGCGGCACAGATACGCAGTATTTT
TRBJ2-2 | TRBV27 | NA | NA | CASSLSPDPNTGELFF | TGTGCCAGCAGTTTATCTCCAGACCCGAACACCGGGGAGCTGTTTTTT
TRBJ1-2 | TRBV30 | NA | NA | CAWSVIGAYGYTF | TGTGCCTGGAGTGTAATCGGAGCGTATGGCTACACCTTC
TRBJ1-5 | TRBV12-3/TRBV12-4 | NA | NA | CASSWTVNQPQHF | TGTGCCAGCAGTTGGACAGTCAATCAGCCCCAGCATTTT
TRBJ2-3 | TRBV6-2/TRBV6-3 | NA | NA | CASSSTRPDTQYF | TGTGCCAGCAGTTCGACTAGACCAGATACGCAGTATTTT
TRBJ1-1 | TRBV15 | NA | NA | CATSRDPLTEAFF | TGTGCCACCAGCAGAGATCCATTGACTGAAGCTTTCTTT
TRBJ2-7 | TRBV6-2/TRBV6-3 | NA | TRBD2 | CASSLLAPISYEQYF | TGTGCCAGCAGCCTACTAGCGCCGATTTCCTACGAGCAGTACTTC
TRBJ2-7 | TRBV7-9 | NA | TRBD1 | CASSTSDRVFEQYF | TGTGCCAGCAGCACCTCGGACAGGGTTTTCGAGCAGTACTTC
TRBJ2-1 | TRBV15 | NA | NA | CATSRIPGGLNEQFF | TGTGCCACCAGCAGGATACCCGGTGGCCTCAATGAGCAGTTCTTC
TRBJ2-7 | TRBV4-2 | NA | TRBD2 | CASSQAGTSSDEQYF | TGTGCCAGCAGCCAGGCCGGGACTAGCTCGGACGAGCAGTACTTC
TRBJ2-5 | TRBV7-8 | NA | TRBD1 | CASSSGTAKETQYF | TGTGCCAGCAGCTCCGGGACAGCCAAAGAGACCCAGTACTTC
TRBJ1-1 | TRBV5-1 | NA | NA | CASSGEFTEAFF | TGCGCCAGCAGCGGCGAGTTCACTGAAGCTTTCTTT
TRBJ2-5 | TRBV11-2 | NA | NA | CASSLAPGPETQYF | TGTGCCAGCAGCTTAGCCCCGGGGCCGGAGACCCAGTACTTC
TRBJ1-1 | TRBV27 | NA | TRBD1 | CASSYPGQENTEAFF | TGTGCCAGCAGTTACCCGGGACAGGAGAACACTGAAGCTTTCTTT
TRBJ2-2 | TRBV24-1 | NA | NA | CATSVERHANTGELFF | TGTGCCACCAGTGTTGAACGGCACGCGAACACCGGGGAGCTGTTTTTT
TRBJ2-1 | TRBV9 | NA | NA | CASSRGFYNEQFF | TGTGCCAGCAGCCGAGGCTTTTACAATGAGCAGTTCTTC
TRBJ2-7 | TRBV29-1 | NA | NA | CSVEEGVYEQYF | TGCAGCGTTGAAGAAGGAGTATACGAGCAGTACTTC
TRBJ2-1 | TRBV18 | NA | TRBD2 | CASSPLRLAGGPRNNEQFF | TGTGCCAGCTCACCACTTAGACTAGCGGGAGGGCCAAGGAACAATGAGCAGTTCTTC
TRBJ2-1 | TRBV7-9 | NA | NA | CASSWLPYNEQFF | TGTGCCAGCAGCTGGCTACCTTACAATGAGCAGTTCTTC
TRBJ2-7 | TRBV6-2/TRBV6-3 | once | NA | CASGPSLEQYF | TGTGCCAGCGGACCATCCCTCGAGCAGTACTTC
TRBJ2-3 | TRBV20-1 | NA | NA | CSAILGTDTQYF | TGCAGTGCTATTCTCGGCACAGATACGCAGTATTTT
TRBJ2-3 | TRBV27 | NA | TRBD2 | CASSWASGQDTQYF | TGTGCCAGCAGTTGGGCTAGCGGGCAGGATACGCAGTATTTT
TRBJ2-2 | TRBV29-1 | NA | TRBD2 | CSVEDRASGNTGELFF | TGCAGCGTTGAAGATAGGGCTAGCGGTAACACCGGGGAGCTGTTTTTT
TRBJ2-2 | TRBV20-1 | NA | TRBD2 | CSASPGLAGGPVLSGELFF | TGCAGTGCATCCCCGGGACTAGCGGGAGGCCCCGTATTATCCGGGGAGCTGTTTTTT
TRBJ2-1 | TRBV4-1 | NA | NA | CASSQVNNEQFF | TGCGCCAGCAGCCAAGTGAACAATGAGCAGTTCTTC
TRBJ1-3 | TRBV20-1 | NA | NA | CSARVSFSGNTIYF | TGCAGTGCTAGAGTGTCCTTCTCTGGAAACACCATATATTTT
TRBJ2-1 | TRBV12-3/TRBV12-4 | NA | TRBD2 | CASSMTGTTTSNEQFF | TGTGCCAGCAGTATGACCGGGACTACTACAAGCAATGAGCAGTTCTTC
TRBJ2-1 | TRBV6-2/TRBV6-3 | once | TRBD2 | CASSSGSLYNEQFF | TGTGCCAGCAGTAGCGGGAGCCTATACAATGAGCAGTTCTTC
TRBJ2-3 | TRBV18 | NA | NA | CASSPLERDWSTDTQYF | TGTGCCAGCTCACCATTGGAACGGGATTGGAGCACAGATACGCAGTATTTT
TRBJ1-5 | TRBV3-1 | NA | NA | CASSQDRDKIGGNQPQHF | TGTGCCAGCAGCCAAGACCGGGACAAAATTGGGGGCAATCAGCCCCAGCATTTT
TRBJ1-5 | TRBV27 | NA | NA | CASSSSTAPYSNQPQHF | TGTGCCAGCAGTTCGTCGACAGCACCTTATAGCAATCAGCCCCAGCATTTT
TRBJ2-7 | TRBV15 | NA | TRBD1 | CATSGDRVYEQYF | TGTGCCACCAGTGGGGACAGAGTTTACGAGCAGTACTTC
TRBJ2-7 | TRBV6-5 | NA | TRBD1 | CASSVGTEVYEQYF | TGTGCCAGCAGTGTCGGGACAGAGGTTTACGAGCAGTACTTC
TRBJ1-2 | TRBV27 | NA | NA | CASSLYSSYGYTF | TGTGCCAGCAGTTTATACAGTTCCTATGGCTACACCTTC
TRBJ2-1 | TRBV27 | NA | NA | CASSRSPDEQFF | TGTGCCAGCAGCAGATCGCCCGACGAGCAGTTCTTC
TRBJ2-3 | TRBV23-1 | once | TRBD2 | CARPLPRLAGEADTQYF | TGCGCCAGACCACTCCCACGACTAGCGGGAGAGGCAGATACGCAGTATTTT
TRBJ2-3 | TRBV5-1 | once | NA | CASSLGGLARADTQYF | TGCGCCAGCAGCTTGGGGGGGCTCGCACGCGCAGATACGCAGTATTTT